This T cell receptor beta chain was captured in a study of T cells in Graves' hyperthyroidism and ophthalmopathy. Study outcomes and limitations: From stable hyperthyroidism, ophthalmopathy was separated by a 13 V-J model. The blood repertoire included most of the expanded thyroid clonotypes above 0.001. The model forecast ophthalmopathy, anticipating it by a median around 6.4 months before onset.

V was cut by 7 bases and J by 0 bases, with 21 bases left in between. The CDR3 sequence is 17 residues long. Germline assignment: CDR1 LNHDA and CDR2 SQIVND (reference sequence). This clonotype was observed many times. Its target is unknown. Using RNA transcripts as the source, TCR beta CDR3 regions were amplified. TCR CDR3 regions were first amplified by RT-PCR with HTBI primers. TCRdb re-called the multiplex PCR reads with MiXCR, one entry per CDR3 protein. Counted here are about 500,000 distinct CDR3 sequences, roughly 45% occurring once; the ten biggest clones make up about 45%. The chain links TRBV19 to TRBJ1-1, with D possibly matching TRBD1 (6 bases). Specimen: peripheral blood or thyroid tissue (not recorded which). The receptor comes from an adult woman with Graves' disease, either hyperthyroidism or ophthalmopathy (not recorded which). The CDR3 DNA reads as TGTGCCAGTACATTCGGCGGCATTTACAGGGTGAACACTGAAGCTTTCTTT. Encoded protein: CASTFGGIYRVNTEAFF.